This T cell receptor (beta chain) was sequenced during a study of CD8 T cells in Susac syndrome. Trimming cost V 4 bases and J 9 bases; bases outside gene matches: 5. Germline CDR1 and CDR2: LGHDT and YNNKEL (reference sequence). The CDR3 has 13 amino acids. Reverse transcription of roughly 0.5 to 1 ug RNA was carried out with random hexamers. A single record per CDR3 protein comes from TCRdb applying MiXCR to the immunoSEQ multiplex PCR reads. In the table there are about 140,000 distinct CDR3 sequences, more than 85% of which are singletons. Sequencing used CD4+ T cells from PBMCs. This chain uses TRBV3-1 with TRBJ2-1, with 8 bases aligning to TRBD1. The clonotype originates from a human donor with Susac syndrome. The CDR3 DNA is TGTGCCAGCAGCCTCCAGGGGGCGGGTGAGCAGTTCTTC. This translates into CASSLQGAGEQFF.